These T cell receptor beta chains were read from a single sample in a study of T cell responses to AZD1222 COVID-19 vaccine. The method was immunoSEQ multiplex PCR; TCRdb's version includes in-frame clones alone and lacks a portion of them. The data contain over 85,000 clones, nearly 90% of them singletons. This specimen consisted of peripheral blood, obtained on day 0 of AZD1222 vaccination. These receptors came from an adult in good health. The CDR3 runs from the conserved cysteine through the conserved F or W. The D gene is left open where the match is weak. Where a row states a size, it is once, few, many or the class of an expanded clone; other rows omit it.

v_gene	d_gene	abundance	j_gene	len	CDR3nt	CDR3aa
TRBV6-2/TRBV6-3	NA	few	TRBJ1-1	13	TGTGCCAGCAGTTACTCATTGGACACTGAAGCTTTCTTT	CASSYSLDTEAFF
TRBV10-3	TRBD1	NA	TRBJ2-1	12	TGTGCCATCAGTTTTACAGGGGGTGAGCAGTTCTTC	CAISFTGGEQFF
TRBV7-8	NA	few	TRBJ2-7	16	TGTGCCAGCAGCTTAGTCGCGGGGGCCCCCCCCCACGAGCAGTACTTC	CASSLVAGAPPHEQYF
TRBV29-1	NA	NA	TRBJ2-1	11	TGCAGCGTTTCCAGATACAATGAGCAGTTCTTC	CSVSRYNEQFF
TRBV4-3	TRBD2	NA	TRBJ2-2	18	TGCGCCAGCAGCCAAGACCCCACTAGCGGGGGGACTCCCGGGGAGCTGTTTTTT	CASSQDPTSGGTPGELFF
TRBV5-1	TRBD2	few	TRBJ2-1	15	TGCGCCAGCAGCTTGTCTAGCGGGGGCTACAATGAGCAGTTCTTC	CASSLSSGGYNEQFF
TRBV5-6	NA	NA	TRBJ1-3	14	TGTGCCAGCAGCTTGGATAGTTATGGAAACACCATATATTTT	CASSLDSYGNTIYF
TRBV6-5	NA	NA	TRBJ1-6	15	TGTGCCAGCAGACGAGACGGGACCTTGAATTCACCCCTCCACTTT	CASRRDGTLNSPLHF
TRBV12-3/TRBV12-4	NA	NA	TRBJ1-2	13	TGTGCCAGCACCGAGGGGGGGGCCTATGGCTACACCTTC	CASTEGGAYGYTF
TRBV4-3	NA	NA	TRBJ2-7	15	TGCGCCAGCAGCCAAGATCCAGGGTTCTCCTACGAGCAGTACTTC	CASSQDPGFSYEQYF
TRBV12-3/TRBV12-4	NA	NA	TRBJ2-1	11	TGTGCCAGCACCCTGGGGGGTGAGCAGTTCTTC	CASTLGGEQFF
TRBV7-9	TRBD2	NA	TRBJ2-1	14	TGTGCCAGCAGCCGTAGCGGGGGTGGGGATGAGCAGTTCTTC	CASSRSGGGDEQFF
TRBV3-1/TRBV3-2	NA	NA	TRBJ1-2	12	TGTGCCAGCAGCCAAGGCGTCTATGGCTACACCTTC	CASSQGVYGYTF
TRBV12-3/TRBV12-4	NA	NA	TRBJ2-2	13	TGTGCCAGCAGTCCGGGACAAGCCGGGGAGCTGTTTTTT	CASSPGQAGELFF
TRBV4-1	NA	NA	TRBJ1-5	14	TGCGCCAGCAGCCTAAGCCCAGGGTATCAGCCCCAGCATTTT	CASSLSPGYQPQHF
TRBV24-1	NA	NA	TRBJ2-5	12	TGTGCCACCAGTGATTGGGGGGAGACCCAGTACTTC	CATSDWGETQYF
TRBV4-3	NA	once	TRBJ1-1	16	TGCGCCAGCAGCCAATTCGGACTGAGCATGAACACTGAAGCTTTCTTT	CASSQFGLSMNTEAFF
TRBV7-9	NA	once	TRBJ1-6	14	TGTGCCAGCAGCTGGGACGTGTATAATTCACCCCTCCACTTT	CASSWDVYNSPLHF
TRBV3-1/TRBV3-2	NA	NA	TRBJ1-2	17	TGTGCCAGCAGCCAAGGCCCCTCCCCCCAGGGGAACTATGGCTACACCTTC	CASSQGPSPQGNYGYTF
TRBV7-2	NA	NA	TRBJ2-3	13	TGTGCCAGCAGCTTATCACCGGACAACACGCAGTATTTT	CASSLSPDNTQYF
TRBV19	NA	few	TRBJ1-1	11	TGTGCCACCCTGGAGTTTGGTGAAGCTTTCTTT	CATLEFGEAFF
TRBV6-4	NA	NA	TRBJ1-2	8	TGTGCCAGCAGTGACCACACCTTC	CASSDHTF
TRBV7-2	TRBD1	NA	TRBJ2-5	14	TGTGCCAGCAGCCTCCGGGACAGACAAGAGACCCAGTACTTC	CASSLRDRQETQYF
TRBV3-1/TRBV3-2	TRBD1	NA	TRBJ2-7	14	TGTGCCAGCAGCCCTAGAGACAGGGGAGATGAGCAGTACTTC	CASSPRDRGDEQYF
TRBV6-5	NA	NA	TRBJ2-3	13	TGTGCCAGCAACGGATATAGTGGCGGTACGCAGTATTTT	CASNGYSGGTQYF
TRBV4-3	TRBD1	NA	TRBJ2-1	15	TGCGCCAGCAGCGCCGGGACAGGGGGCAATAATGAGCAGTTCTTC	CASSAGTGGNNEQFF
TRBV4-3	TRBD1	NA	TRBJ1-3	16	TGCGCCAGCAGCCAATCCGACAGGGCCCCTGGAAACACCATATATTTT	CASSQSDRAPGNTIYF
TRBV19	TRBD1	NA	TRBJ2-5	15	TGTGCCAGTAGTATAGGACAGGGGGCGACAGAGACCCAGTACTTC	CASSIGQGATETQYF
TRBV5-1	NA	NA	TRBJ1-5	16	TGCGCCAGCAGCTTGGGTGGAGGGGTTGGCAATCAGCCCCAGCATTTT	CASSLGGGVGNQPQHF
TRBV25-1	NA	NA	TRBJ1-4	13	TGTGCCAGCAGTGGGTGGCAAAGTGAAAAACTGGTTTTT	CASSGWQSEKLVF
TRBV18	TRBD2	NA	TRBJ2-7	15	TGTGCCAGCTCCCCGACTAGCGGGGGCTCCTACGAGCAGTACTTC	CASSPTSGGSYEQYF
TRBV27	NA	NA	TRBJ1-1	15	TGTGCCAGCAGCCCATCATTATGGAGGGAAACTGAAGCTTTCTTT	CASSPSLWRETEAFF
TRBV9	NA	NA	TRBJ1-1	13	TGTGCCAGCAGCGTGGGCACAGGGTCTGAAGCTTTCTTT	CASSVGTGSEAFF